This passage covers 7 T cell receptor beta chains from one sample sequenced in a study of cytomegalovirus exposure and HLA in healthy donors. In the PCR, 60 Vbeta and 13 Jbeta primers were used. This table comes from immunoSEQ multiplex PCR, and its TCRdb copy is limited to in-frame clones, with some not included. This table has about 77,000 clones, over 70% appearing once. Sequencing input: PBMCs. The receptors come from a woman aged 40 to 50 in good health and CMV-seronegative.

The rearrangement links TRBV19 to TRBJ1-2; D uncertain. Germline V gene data show CDR1 as LNHDA and CDR2 as SQIVND (reference sequence). The CDR3 contains 14 residues. V was trimmed by 3 bases and J by 0 bases, leaving 8 bases between them. The CDR3, as DNA: TGTGCCAGTAGTATGGAGGTTTCTAACTATGGCTACACCTTC. This sequence encodes CASSMEVSNYGYTF.

The chain uses TRBV19 and TRBJ1-6; 9 bases agree with TRBD1. The CDR3 spans 14 residues. CDR1 and CDR2 from the germline V gene are LNHDA and SQIVND (reference sequence). V dropped 5 bases and J dropped 12; count of bases not matched to a gene: 8. The CDR3 DNA reads as TGTGCCAGTAGTGCCACAGGGGGCGGAGGACCCCTCCACTTT. This translates into CASSATGGGGPLHF.

The chain recombines TRBV19 with TRBJ1-1; 9 bases are a match to TRBD1. Germline CDR1 LNHDA, CDR2 SQIVND (reference sequence). V was pared by 6 bases and J by 5 bases, with 13 bases of the junction left unmatched. The CDR3 is 16 amino acids. This CDR3 is CASSLTWTGAGTEAFF. CDR3 nucleotide sequence: TGTGCCAGTAGCCTAACCTGGACAGGGGCAGGAACTGAAGCTTTCTTT.

V is TRBV30 and J is TRBJ1-3; no firm D call. The CDR3 is made up of 11 amino acids. The germline V gene has CDR1 GTSNPN and CDR2 SVGIG (reference sequence). V gave up 1 base and J gave up 7 bases, with 5 bases separating them. Here the CDR3 reads CAWSDRNTIYF. In DNA form, the CDR3 reads TGTGCCTGGAGTGACCGGAACACCATATATTTT.

The rearrangement links TRBV5-1 to TRBJ1-2; 9 bases match TRBD1. Germline V CDR1 and CDR2: SGHRS, YFSETQ. The V segment lost 7 bases and the J segment 1 base; nucleotides outside the gene matches: 8. The CDR3 length is 15 residues. CDR3 nucleotides: TGCGCCAGCGGGGACAGGGAGAGTAGTAACTATGGCTACACCTTC. Translated, it gives CASGDRESSNYGYTF.

The V call is TRBV7-9, the J call TRBJ1-2, with 11 bases matching TRBD1. The germline V gene has CDR1 SEHNR and CDR2 FQNEAQ (reference sequence). J gave up 1 base and V 4 bases, and 11 bases lay outside the gene matches. The CDR3 totals 18 residues. DNA of the CDR3: TGTGCCAGCAGCTACCTACCGGGACAGGGGGACGTTAACTATGGCTACACCTTC. Translated: CASSYLPGQGDVNYGYTF.

V usage is TRBV6-5 and J usage is TRBJ2-1, with TRBD1 identical over 7 bases. Per the germline V gene, CDR1 is MNHEY and CDR2 is SVGAGI. The CDR3 contains 15 residues. The junction had 8 bases not matched to a gene; V was cut back by 5 bases and J by 4 bases. This CDR3 is CASSLNRGPYNEQFF. CDR3 DNA: TGTGCCAGCAGTCTCAACAGGGGACCGTACAATGAGCAGTTCTTC.